The next 31 T cell receptor beta chains were all read from a single sample in a study of cytomegalovirus exposure and HLA in healthy donors. With 60 Vbeta and 13 Jbeta primers, the PCR was carried out. Measured with immunoSEQ multiplex PCR; TCRdb has only the in-frame clones, and not every one. The sample shows about 120,000 clones, around 73% of them seen only once. The specimen was PBMCs. All receptors come from a female donor in good health and CMV-seronegative.

The chain employs TRBV2 and TRBJ1-2, with D perhaps matching TRBD1 (5 bases). Germline CDR1 is SNHLY and CDR2 is FYNNEI. CDR3 length: 12 amino acids. Trimming cost V 2 bases and J 8 bases, with 9 bases left between them. CDR3 DNA sequence: TGTGCCAGCAGTGAAAAAGGGGCCGGCTACACCTTC. It is translated as CASSEKGAGYTF.

This clone was counted only a few times. V gene TRBV7-9 combines with J gene TRBJ1-1, with 8 bases identical to TRBD1. Germline lookup yields CDR1 SEHNR and CDR2 FQNEAQ (reference sequence). There are 15 residues in the CDR3. With 5 bases clipped from V and 3 bases from J, the junction kept 8 bases outside the gene matches. The CDR3 here is CASSEPDRGDTEAFF. CDR3 bases: TGTGCCAGCAGCGAACCAGACAGGGGCGACACTGAAGCTTTCTTT.

The rearrangement joins TRBV19 to TRBJ1-2; 12 bases agree with TRBD1. CDR3 length: 16 residues. The germline V gene has CDR1 LNHDA and CDR2 SQIVND (reference sequence). The trim removed 5 bases at V and 1 base at J, leaving 5 bases unmatched. CDR3 sequence: CASSWDRGRSNYGYTF. DNA for the CDR3: TGTGCCAGTAGTTGGGACAGGGGGCGAAGTAACTATGGCTACACCTTC.

The rearrangement links TRBV15 to TRBJ1-2; D perhaps matches TRBD1 (6 bases). Germline CDR1 LNHNV, CDR2 YYDKDF (reference sequence). This CDR3 contains 17 residues. The V end was cut by 2 bases, the J end by 2 bases, with 18 bases between. Written as DNA, the CDR3 is TGTGCCACCAGCAGATCCAAACCCAGGGGAGGGAACTATGGCTACACCTTC. This encodes CATSRSKPRGGNYGYTF.

This chain joins TRBV6-6 and TRBJ2-2, with 9 bases identical to TRBD2. Germline V gene sequence: CDR1 MNHNY, CDR2 SVGAGI (reference sequence). Germline trimming cut 6 bases from V and 5 bases from J; bases unmatched to any gene: 10. The CDR3 runs 16 residues. The CDR3 DNA follows: TGTGCCAGCAGCCGTGGACTGGCGGGAGGGACCGGGGAGCTGTTTTTT. Protein sequence: CASSRGLAGGTGELFF.

The chain uses TRBV4-2 and TRBJ1-1; no firm D call. This CDR3 comprises 14 residues. V was clipped by 4 bases and J by 0 bases, with 9 bases between them. The germline V gene encodes CDR1 LGHNA and CDR2 YNFKEQ. The CDR3 spells CASSPREMNTEAFF. The CDR3 bases are TGTGCCAGCAGCCCTAGGGAGATGAACACTGAAGCTTTCTTT.

The rearrangement joins TRBV5-1 to TRBJ2-7, with 7 bases aligning to TRBD2. The CDR3 totals 14 residues. J lost 1 base, V lost 7 bases, and 8 bases had no gene match. Germline V lookup: CDR1 SGHRS, CDR2 YFSETQ. DNA for the CDR3: TGCGCCAGCCAGGGACTAAGGCCTTCCTACGAGCAGTACTTC. Amino acids: CASQGLRPSYEQYF.

CDR3 nucleotides: TGCAGCGTTCTGGACAGGGCCCGGCGGACTGAAGCTTTCTTT. Protein sequence: CSVLDRARRTEAFF. The gene calls are TRBV29-1 and TRBJ1-1; the match to TRBD1 covers 8 bases. V lost 5 bases to trimming and J lost 5 bases; unmatched junction nucleotides: 10. This CDR3 is 14 amino acids long. Germline V lookup: CDR1 SQVTM, CDR2 ANQGSEA.

The V gene is TRBV6-1, the J gene TRBJ2-7; 10 positions agree with TRBD1. V lost 4 bases, J lost 2 bases, and 5 bases stayed unmatched. This CDR3 is built from 15 residues. The V gene's germline CDR1 is MNHNS and CDR2 SASEGT. CDR3: CASSAVGTGAYEQYF. The CDR3 DNA reads as TGTGCCAGCAGTGCAGTGGGGACAGGGGCCTACGAGCAGTACTTC.

The genes are TRBV11-2 and TRBJ1-4, with TRBD1 matching 11 bases. The CDR3 loop spans 13 amino acids. Germline lookup yields CDR1 SGHAT and CDR2 FQNNGV. The V gene end was trimmed by 6 bases and the J gene end by 8 bases; junction bases not matched to a gene: 2. CDR3 DNA: TGTGCCAGCAGTCGGGACAGGGGGGAAAAACTGTTTTTT. It is translated as CASSRDRGEKLFF.

The chain combines TRBV10-3 with TRBJ2-1; D is perhaps TRBD1 (6 bases). Between the trimmed V and J ends, which lost 2 bases and 3 bases, there was a span of 14 bases. The CDR3 loop spans 16 amino acids. Germline values: CDR1 ENHRY, CDR2 SYGVKD. CDR3 region: CAISEGAGVVYNEQFF. The CDR3 DNA reads as TGTGCCATCAGTGAGGGGGCAGGGGTGGTCTACAATGAGCAGTTCTTC.

The J gene is TRBJ2-7, the V gene TRBV2, with D possibly matching TRBD1 (6 bases). This CDR3 spans 15 amino acids. V shed 4 bases and J shed 2 bases, with 15 bases lying between them. Germline V gives CDR1 SNHLY, CDR2 FYNNEI. The CDR3 DNA sequence: TGTGCCAGCAGTGTAGGGGGAGCGGAAACCTACGAGCAGTACTTC. Encoded protein: CASSVGGAETYEQYF.

The table lists this clone with a few counts. The rearrangement uses TRBV6-1 and TRBJ1-5; tentative D call: TRBD1 (5 bases). V lost 6 bases, J lost 3 bases, and 15 bases lay in between. Germline assignment: CDR1 MNHNS and CDR2 SASEGT. The CDR3 is made up of 15 amino acids. This chain's CDR3 is CASRGGRSSNQPQHF. CDR3 DNA sequence: TGTGCCAGCAGGGGGGGACGGAGCTCCAATCAGCCCCAGCATTTT.

As DNA, the CDR3 is TGTGCCTGGAGCCCGACCACAGGGGAAGGGACCCAGTACTTC. Its protein product is CAWSPTTGEGTQYF. The J gene is TRBJ2-5, the V gene TRBV30; TRBD1 matches at 7 bases. The J segment lost 7 bases and the V segment lost 3 bases, leaving 11 bases of the junction unmatched. The germline V gene encodes CDR1 GTSNPN and CDR2 SVGIG (reference sequence). The CDR3 has 14 amino acids.

This clone has just one count. The V and J genes are TRBV7-3 and TRBJ2-7, with 9 positions matching TRBD2. Germline CDR1 is SGHTA and CDR2 is FQGTGA. J lost 6 bases, V lost 3 bases, and 6 bases had no gene match. The CDR3 contains 14 residues. CDR3 protein: CASSLNSGSAEQYF. Here the CDR3 DNA reads TGTGCCAGCAGCTTGAATAGCGGGAGTGCCGAGCAGTACTTC.

J is TRBJ2-1 and V is TRBV6-5, with D perhaps TRBD2 (5 bases). The CDR3 has 13 residues. V gave up 0 bases and J gave up 9 bases, with 9 bases separating them. Germline values: CDR1 MNHEY, CDR2 SVGAGI. CDR3 protein: CASSYSEALEQFF. The CDR3 nucleotides read TGTGCCAGCAGTTACTCGGAGGCCCTTGAGCAGTTCTTC.

V is TRBV15 and J is TRBJ2-4; TRBD2 agrees at 13 bases. The CDR3 sequence is 18 residues long. The J segment lost 6 bases and the V segment lost 0 bases, leaving 8 bases of the junction unmatched. Looked up from germline, CDR1 is LNHNV and CDR2 is YYDKDF (reference sequence). CDR3 coding DNA: TGTGCCACCAGCAGAGATAGGACTAGCGGGGGAGCCGTAAACATTCAGTACTTC. Amino acids: CATSRDRTSGGAVNIQYF.

The chain carries TRBV6-1 and TRBJ2-5; TRBD2 might be the D (6 bases). The CDR3 is 13 residues long. V lost 7 bases, J lost 5 bases, and 14 bases lay in between. CDR1 is MNHNS, CDR2 SASEGT, per germline. Here the CDR3 reads CASIHARGETQYF. DNA for the CDR3: TGTGCCAGCATCCACGCCCGGGGGGAGACCCAGTACTTC.

This rearrangement joins TRBV10-1 to TRBJ2-7, with D possibly matching TRBD2 (5 bases). Per the germline V gene, CDR1 is WNHNN and CDR2 is SYGVQD (reference sequence). There are 13 residues in the CDR3. The ends were cut back, 10 bases at V and 7 bases at J, with 20 bases in the middle. The CDR3 sequence: CATKRSRSGEQYF. CDR3 bases: TGCGCCACCAAGCGGTCCCGATCGGGAGAGCAGTACTTC.

The chain joins TRBV9 to TRBJ2-7; 12 bases agree with TRBD2. The CDR3 contains 16 residues. The germline V gene encodes CDR1 SGDLS and CDR2 YYNGEE. J lost 2 bases, V lost 4 bases, and 7 bases had no gene match. The CDR3, as DNA: TGTGCCAGCAGCCGAGACCCTAGCGGGAGGGCCTACGAGCAGTACTTC. This sequence encodes CASSRDPSGRAYEQYF.

The rearrangement uses TRBV6-1 and TRBJ1-5; D may be TRBD1 (5 bases). Trimming removed 6 bases at V and 3 bases at J, with 15 bases between. The CDR3 runs 15 residues. Germline V gives CDR1 MNHNS, CDR2 SASEGT. CDR3 amino acids: CASRGGTPNNQPQHF. The DNA for the CDR3 is TGTGCCAGCAGGGGCGGGACTCCCAACAATCAGCCCCAGCATTTT.

This clone was seen only a few times. This chain uses TRBV11-2 with TRBJ2-7; 7 bases are a match to TRBD2. V shed 2 bases and J 4 bases; nucleotides not matched to a gene: 2. Germline V gene lookup returns CDR1 SGHAT and CDR2 FQNNGV. This CDR3 contains 13 residues. As DNA, the CDR3 is TGTGCCAGCAGCTTATTAGCGGGTTACGAGCAGTACTTC. It codes for CASSLLAGYEQYF. Using reference TRBV11-2 and TRBJ2-7 for the parts outside the CDR3, the full variable domain is EAGVAQSPRYKIIEKRQSVAFWCNPISGHATLYWYQQILGQGPKLLIQFQNNGVVDDSQLPKDRFSAERLKGVDSTLKIQPAKLEDSAVYLCASSLLAGYEQYFGPGTRLTVT.

This clone has more than one count but fewer than ten. The J gene is TRBJ2-1, the V gene TRBV11-2; the D gene is possibly TRBD2 (6 bases). Looked up from germline, CDR1 is SGHAT and CDR2 is FQNNGV. The CDR3 consists of 15 residues. Trimming cost V 1 base and J 4 bases, with 11 bases left between them. The CDR3 region is CASSLGAGKYNEQFF. In DNA, the CDR3 is TGTGCCAGCAGCTTAGGGGCGGGAAAATACAATGAGCAGTTCTTC.

The gene calls are TRBV28 and TRBJ2-7; TRBD2 aligns across 10 bases. This CDR3 is built from 15 residues. The V and J ends lost 0 bases and 5 bases, in that order; junction bases with no gene match: 4. Germline CDR1 MDHEN, CDR2 SYDVKM. The CDR3 loop reads CASSLWGLAFNEQYF. CDR3 DNA: TGTGCCAGCAGTTTATGGGGACTAGCGTTCAACGAGCAGTACTTC.

The chain combines TRBV5-1 with TRBJ1-1; no reliable D call. The ends were cut back, 0 bases at V and 4 bases at J, with 13 bases in the middle. The CDR3 contains 15 residues. Germline assignment: CDR1 SGHRS and CDR2 YFSETQ. Written as DNA, the CDR3 is TGCGCCAGCAGCTTGGATCCTGGAGATGCCACTGAAGCTTTCTTT. Residues: CASSLDPGDATEAFF.

The chain carries TRBV7-2 and TRBJ2-7, with 12 bases matching TRBD2. This CDR3 comprises 15 residues. The V and J ends lost 5 bases and 4 bases, in that order; junction bases with no gene match: 6. Germline V gene lookup returns CDR1 SGHTA and CDR2 FQGNSA. The CDR3 coding sequence is TGTGCCAGCAGCCGGACTAGCGGGACGGTTTACGAGCAGTACTTC. Protein product: CASSRTSGTVYEQYF. The full variable domain, rest sourced from reference TRBV7-2 and TRBJ2-7, is GAGVSQSPSNKVTEKGKDVELRCDPISGHTALYWYRQSLGQGLEFLIYFQGNSAPDKSGLPSDRFSAERTGGSVSTLTIQRTQQEDSAVYLCASSRTSGTVYEQYFGPGTRLTVT.

This clone has more than one count but fewer than ten. The chain carries TRBV4-3 and TRBJ2-2; tentative D call: TRBD2 (6 bases). V lost 0 bases and J 2 bases, leaving 28 bases between the germline ends. The CDR3 runs 22 residues. The V gene's germline CDR1 is LGHNA and CDR2 YSLEER. DNA of the CDR3: TGCGCCAGCAGCCAAGAGGAAAGCTTAAACCCGTGGCGGGATATAAACACCGGGGAGCTGTTTTTT. Residues: CASSQEESLNPWRDINTGELFF.

The rearrangement joins TRBV4-2 to TRBJ2-1; TRBD2 is a possible D gene (6 bases). Germline V gene sequence: CDR1 LGHNA, CDR2 YNFKEQ. The CDR3 loop spans 14 amino acids. Trimming left V 5 bases short and J 10 bases short, with 18 bases between. The CDR3 region has the DNA TGTGCCAGCAGCGATCCCGGGACTCGTGGGGAGCAGTTCTTC. The encoded protein is CASSDPGTRGEQFF.

The V and J genes are TRBV25-1 and TRBJ2-7, with D perhaps TRBD2 (6 bases). Per the germline V gene, CDR1 is MGHDK and CDR2 is SYGVNS. The CDR3 extends over 12 amino acids. The germline V and J ends were trimmed by 5 bases and 10 bases, with 15 bases remaining between them. The DNA for the CDR3 is TGTGCCAGCAGTTATCTATCGCGGGAACAGTACTTC. It is translated as CASSYLSREQYF.

In its sample, this clone was seen once. The rearrangement joins TRBV19 to TRBJ1-3; 7 bases agree with TRBD1. The CDR3 is made up of 15 amino acids. Germline V gene sequence: CDR1 LNHDA, CDR2 SQIVND (reference sequence). Trimming removed 3 bases from V and 1 base from J; junction bases left unmatched: 3. CDR3 nucleotide sequence: TGTGCCAGTAGTATCAAGACAGGGTCTGGAAACACCATATATTTT. Its protein is CASSIKTGSGNTIYF.

The chain recombines TRBV7-8 with TRBJ2-5; a possible D gene is TRBD1 (6 bases). From germline, CDR1 is SGHVS and CDR2 FQNEAQ. This CDR3 region has 15 residues. Trimming shortened V by 1 base and J by 7 bases, and 16 bases separated the two germline ends. CDR3 sequence reads: CASSLVSPQGSTQYF. In nucleotides, the CDR3 is TGTGCCAGCAGCTTAGTTTCGCCACAGGGCTCGACCCAGTACTTC.